These T cell receptor beta chains were read from a single sample in a study of CD4 T cells in relation to SARS-CoV-2 and coronaviruses. Their antigen targets remain unknown. Sequencing used immunoSEQ multiplex PCR; TCRdb keeps in-frame clones, though not all of them. In the table there are more than 20,000 clones, about 80% of which are singletons. Sequences were obtained from CD4+ T cells from PBMCs, cultured in vitro. All receptors come from a human donor in good health. Both conserved end residues are part of each CDR3. Fields, in order: D gene, V gene, J gene, clone size, CDR3 protein, CDR3 DNA. The D gene is left open where the match is weak. Expanded clones get a size class; other rows say once, few or many, or leave the size out.

NA	TRBV7-2	TRBJ1-5	NA	CASSGGGWDNQPQHF	TGTGCCAGCAGCGGGGGTGGGTGGGACAATCAGCCCCAGCATTTT
TRBD2	TRBV6-1	TRBJ2-7	NA	CASSETQRGDSYEQYF	TGTGCCAGCAGTGAAACCCAGCGGGGGGACTCCTACGAGCAGTACTTC
NA	TRBV20-1	TRBJ1-1	NA	CSARENTEAFF	TGCAGTGCTAGAGAGAACACTGAAGCTTTCTTT
TRBD1	TRBV30	TRBJ2-3	NA	CAWINPGQGADTQYF	TGTGCCTGGATTAACCCGGGACAGGGGGCAGATACGCAGTATTTT
TRBD1	TRBV7-3	TRBJ1-5	NA	CASSWDRGHRQPQHF	TGTGCCAGCAGTTGGGACAGGGGGCATCGTCAGCCCCAGCATTTT
NA	TRBV2	TRBJ1-2	NA	CATHPGQNYGYTF	TGTGCCACACACCCGGGACAAAACTATGGCTACACCTTC
NA	TRBV6-4	TRBJ2-7	NA	CASVQALRYEQYF	TGTGCCAGCGTCCAGGCACTGAGGTACGAGCAGTACTTC
TRBD2	TRBV7-8	TRBJ2-1	NA	CASSKTRLAGPFF	TGTGCCAGCAGCAAAACCCGGCTAGCGGGCCCGTTCTTC
TRBD2	TRBV10-3	TRBJ2-7	NA	CAIKIGAGDRLGEQYF	TGTGCCATCAAGATTGGAGCGGGAGACCGGTTGGGAGAGCAGTACTTC
NA	TRBV18	TRBJ2-7	NA	CASSPQEGEQYF	TGTGCCAGCTCCCCCCAGGAGGGGGAGCAGTACTTC
NA	TRBV2	TRBJ2-7	NA	CASSEAHRVDEQYF	TGTGCCAGCAGTGAAGCACACAGGGTGGACGAGCAGTACTTC
NA	TRBV5-1	TRBJ2-2	few	CASSLESGPNTGELFF	TGCGCCAGCAGCTTGGAGTCCGGACCGAACACCGGGGAGCTGTTTTTT
NA	TRBV12-3/TRBV12-4	TRBJ2-4	once	CASSFGGKNIQYF	TGTGCCAGCAGTTTTGGGGGAAAAAACATTCAGTACTTC
TRBD2	TRBV6-4	TRBJ2-3	NA	CASSVTSGGTDTQYF	TGTGCCAGCAGTGTGACTAGCGGAGGCACAGATACGCAGTATTTT
TRBD2	TRBV5-1	TRBJ2-7	NA	CASSFTSDSYEQYF	TGCGCCAGCAGCTTTACTAGCGACTCCTACGAGCAGTACTTC
TRBD1	TRBV2	TRBJ2-2	NA	CASRGTVGPGELFF	TGTGCCAGCAGGGGGACAGTGGGCCCCGGGGAGCTGTTTTTT
NA	TRBV6-6	TRBJ1-2	NA	CASSYRDYGYTF	TGTGCCAGCAGTTACAGAGACTATGGCTACACCTTC
NA	TRBV12-3/TRBV12-4	TRBJ2-2	NA	CASSPEGELFF	TGTGCCAGCAGCCCGGAGGGGGAGCTGTTTTTT
NA	TRBV2	TRBJ2-5	NA	CASLARESETQYF	TGTGCCAGCCTTGCGAGGGAATCGGAGACCCAGTACTTC
TRBD1	TRBV24-1	TRBJ2-1	NA	CATSGTGVYNEQFF	TGTGCCACCAGTGGGACAGGGGTGTACAATGAGCAGTTCTTC
NA	TRBV7-2	TRBJ2-7	NA	CASSLSGISYEQYF	TGTGCCAGCAGCTTATCCGGGATCTCCTACGAGCAGTACTTC
NA	TRBV12-3/TRBV12-4	TRBJ2-1	NA	CASSFTQGEQFF	TGTGCCAGCAGTTTTACCCAGGGGGAGCAGTTCTTC
TRBD1	TRBV10-3	TRBJ1-1	few	CAIKGQMNTEAFF	TGTGCCATCAAGGGACAGATGAACACTGAAGCTTTCTTT
NA	TRBV7-3	TRBJ2-3	NA	CASSGGGSTDTQYF	TGTGCCAGCAGCGGGGGAGGCAGCACAGATACGCAGTATTTT
NA	TRBV4-2	TRBJ2-7	NA	CASSQEWVGTHEQYF	TGTGCCAGCAGCCAAGAGTGGGTGGGAACCCACGAGCAGTACTTC
NA	TRBV4-1	TRBJ2-1	NA	CASSPYVGGKNEQFF	TGCGCCAGCAGCCCCTATGTGGGAGGTAAAAATGAGCAGTTCTTC
NA	TRBV11-2	TRBJ1-1	NA	CASSLVASTEAFF	TGTGCCAGCAGCTTAGTGGCCTCTACTGAAGCTTTCTTT
TRBD1	TRBV7-9	TRBJ1-4	NA	CASSLGSGQPSQKLFF	TGTGCCAGCAGCTTAGGTTCGGGACAGCCTTCTCAAAAACTGTTTTTT
TRBD1	TRBV28	TRBJ1-1	NA	CASSTLQGWGTEAFF	TGTGCCAGCAGTACCCTACAGGGGTGGGGAACTGAAGCTTTCTTT
NA	TRBV7-2	TRBJ2-7	NA	CASSLVLVGLYF	TGTGCCAGCAGCTTAGTACTAGTTGGGCTGTACTTC
TRBD1	TRBV9	TRBJ1-3	NA	CASEARGSGNTIYF	TGTGCCAGCGAAGCCAGGGGGTCTGGAAACACCATATATTTT
TRBD1	TRBV5-1	TRBJ1-3	NA	CASSLGDRNPIYF	TGCGCCAGCAGCTTGGGGGACAGAAATCCCATATATTTT
NA	TRBV4-2	TRBJ2-3	once	CASSQTTTGDQNTDTQYF	TGTGCCAGCAGCCAGACGACGACGGGGGACCAAAACACAGATACGCAGTATTTT
NA	TRBV5-5	TRBJ2-7	large	CASSFTGDEQYF	TGTGCCAGCAGCTTTACGGGGGACGAGCAGTACTTC
NA	TRBV6-6	TRBJ2-5	NA	CASGETQYF	TGTGCCAGCGGGGAGACCCAGTACTTC
NA	TRBV6-5	TRBJ1-1	NA	CALMLQGLNTEAFF	TGTGCCCTAATGTTACAGGGATTGAACACTGAAGCTTTCTTT
NA	TRBV5-4	TRBJ2-1	NA	CASSPRARVHNEQFF	TGTGCCAGCAGCCCGCGCGCCAGGGTCCACAATGAGCAGTTCTTC
TRBD1	TRBV25-1	TRBJ2-1	NA	CASSESTGGDEQFF	TGTGCCAGCAGTGAAAGTACAGGGGGCGATGAGCAGTTCTTC
TRBD1	TRBV2	TRBJ1-5	NA	CASRSTGGAGQPQHF	TGTGCCAGCAGAAGTACAGGGGGCGCAGGGCAGCCCCAGCATTTT
TRBD1	TRBV2	TRBJ1-6	NA	CASSLRDRGDNSPLHF	TGTGCCAGCAGTTTACGGGACAGGGGGGATAATTCACCCCTCCACTTT
NA	TRBV27	TRBJ2-7	few	CASSLRLSSYEQYF	TGTGCCAGCAGTTTACGGCTATCCTCCTACGAGCAGTACTTC
NA	TRBV27	TRBJ2-7	NA	CACRWAGVRLYEQYF	TGTGCCTGCAGGTGGGCAGGGGTCAGGCTTTACGAGCAGTACTTC